The clone carrying this T cell receptor (beta chain) was seen ten or more times. Its antigen is undetermined. The CDR3 contains 13 residues. Germline V gene data show CDR1 as DFQATT and CDR2 as SNEGSKA (reference sequence). V dropped 1 base and J dropped 9 bases, with 16 bases sitting between them. The sample originates from a study of T cells in Graves' hyperthyroidism and ophthalmopathy. RNA transcripts yielded amplified TCR beta CDR3 regions. A set of HTBI primers served as the primers for a first-round RT-PCR of the TCR CDR3. TCRdb ran MiXCR on the multiplex PCR reads and lists one entry per CDR3 protein. This table has 500,000 to 600,000 distinct CDR3 sequences, around 46% appearing once. Study-wide results and caveats: Ophthalmopathy stood apart from stable hyperthyroidism in a 13 V-J model.

This chain uses TRBV20-1 with TRBJ2-7; no firm D call. What was sequenced was peripheral blood or thyroid tissue (not recorded which). The sequence was collected from an adult woman with Graves' disease, either hyperthyroidism or ophthalmopathy (not recorded which). The CDR3 nucleotides are TGCAGTGCTAGAGCGAAGCCCACTTGGCTGCAGTACTTC. Its protein product is CSARAKPTWLQYF.